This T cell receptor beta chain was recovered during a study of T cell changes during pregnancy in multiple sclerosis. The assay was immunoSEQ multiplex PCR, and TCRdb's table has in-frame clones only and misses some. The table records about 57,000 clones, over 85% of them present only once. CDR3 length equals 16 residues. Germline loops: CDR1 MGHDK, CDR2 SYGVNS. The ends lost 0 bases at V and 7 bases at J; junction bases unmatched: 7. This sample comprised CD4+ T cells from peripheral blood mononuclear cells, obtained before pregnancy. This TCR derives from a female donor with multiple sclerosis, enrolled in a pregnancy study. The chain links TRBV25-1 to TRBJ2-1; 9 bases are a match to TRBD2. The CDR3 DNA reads TGTGCCAGCAGTGAATATCGCGGGAGGGATAAAAATGAGCAGTTCTTC. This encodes CASSEYRGRDKNEQFF. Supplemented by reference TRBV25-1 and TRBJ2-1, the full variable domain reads EADIYQTPRYLVIGTGKKITLECSQTMGHDKMYWYQQDPGMELHLIHYSYGVNSTEKGDLSSESTVSRIRTEHFPLTLESARPSHTSQYLCASSEYRGRDKNEQFFGPGTRLTVL.